Sequencing of this T cell receptor (beta chain) was carried out in a study of molecular identifiers for immune sequencing clone quantification. This clonotype has just one count. The CDR3 is 18 residues long. CDR1 PRHDT and CDR2 FYEKMQ come from the germline V gene (reference sequence). Trimming shortened V by 4 bases and J by 1 base, and 20 bases separated the two germline ends. Each CDR3 protein is one row after TCRdb ran MiXCR on the PCR reads. The table includes about 510,000 distinct CDR3 sequences, 20% to 25% detected once. The sample taken for sequencing was naive CD8+ T cells from blood, with Jurkat cell RNA spiked in. Subset meaning: FACS-sorted CD8+CD4-CCR7+CD45RA+ naive T cells. This TCR derives from a human donor in good health. Some libraries in this study had Jurkat cell RNA spiked in. The rearrangement uses TRBV13 and TRBJ1-3, with D tentatively TRBD1 (5 bases). CDR3 residues: CASSSHMGGYDSGNTIYF. The CDR3 DNA reads as TGTGCCAGCAGCTCACACATGGGGGGATATGATTCTGGAAACACCATATATTTT.